A selection of T cell receptor beta chains follows, all from one sample in a study of T cell changes during pregnancy in multiple sclerosis. Measured with immunoSEQ multiplex PCR; TCRdb has only the in-frame clones, and not every one. Among under 95,000 clones listed, over 80% were seen once. Sequencing used CD4+ T cells from peripheral blood mononuclear cells, obtained before pregnancy. Source of these receptors: a female donor with multiple sclerosis, enrolled in a pregnancy study. CDR3s include the opening cysteine and the closing phenylalanine or tryptophan. D genes are given only for firm matches. Clone size is not always given. Where it is, it says once, few, many or a class for expanded clones.

D gene,clone size,J gene,V gene,CDR3 protein,CDR3 DNA
NA,once,TRBJ2-3,TRBV5-4,CASSLAGVRGAADTQYF,TGTGCCAGCAGCTTGGCAGGTGTCCGGGGGGCCGCAGATACGCAGTATTTT
TRBD1,few,TRBJ2-7,TRBV28,CASTTGTAPWEQYF,TGTGCCAGCACAACCGGGACAGCCCCGTGGGAGCAGTACTTC
TRBD2,NA,TRBJ2-3,TRBV7-6,CASSPAGGRMRPPDTQYF,TGTGCCAGCAGCCCCGCGGGGGGGCGGATGAGGCCCCCAGATACGCAGTATTTT
NA,once,TRBJ1-2,TRBV28,CASSPPRRVGGYTF,TGTGCCAGCAGTCCCCCACGGAGGGTGGGCGGCTACACCTTC
NA,NA,TRBJ2-7,TRBV6-1,CASSPLGGSAYEQYF,TGTGCCAGCAGCCCACTCGGGGGTTCCGCCTACGAGCAGTACTTC
TRBD1,NA,TRBJ1-5,TRBV18,CASSLSDRLDQPQHF,TGTGCCAGCTCACTTTCGGACAGGCTCGATCAGCCCCAGCATTTT
NA,NA,TRBJ2-1,TRBV2,CASNPESSYNEQFF,TGTGCCAGCAATCCAGAAAGCTCCTACAATGAGCAGTTCTTC
NA,NA,TRBJ1-6,TRBV4-3,CASSNWGQGGSPLHF,TGCGCCAGCAGCAATTGGGGGCAGGGTGGTTCACCCCTCCACTTT
TRBD2,NA,TRBJ2-1,TRBV4-3,CASSRSDPLAGGRQFF,TGCGCCAGCAGCCGGTCAGACCCACTAGCGGGGGGGCGGCAGTTCTTC
NA,NA,TRBJ2-2,TRBV5-4,CASTHTDIANTGELFF,TGTGCCAGCACCCACACTGACATCGCGAACACCGGGGAGCTGTTTTTT